What follows is one T cell receptor (beta chain) and its context. Its matching antigen is unknown. Measured with immunoSEQ multiplex PCR; TCRdb has only the in-frame clones, and not every one. Altogether about 680,000 clones are present, approximately 90% being singletons, with the ten largest covering roughly 24%. This entry is derived from a study of shared clonotypes between healthy human individuals. Study context: The donors, a couple of women and a few men, were aged 18 to 49. Each donor contributed plates that comprised three CD4 naive, three CD4 memory, two CD8 naive and one CD8 memory. Study-wide findings and caveats: In general, naive subsets displayed greater estimated richness than memory subsets did. Depth of sequencing was expected to influence donor clonotype sharing.

The CDR3 is 12 amino acids. The germline V gene has CDR1 LGHNA and CDR2 YSLEER. V lost 1 base and J 9 bases, leaving 7 bases between the germline ends. Naive CD8 isolation took CD45RO-negative cells positively selected for CCR7 and excluded terminally differentiated effector memory CD45RA+ cells. The chain joins TRBV4-3 to TRBJ2-1; tentatively, D is TRBD1 (5 bases). Sample: naive CD8+ T cells sorted from blood. The receptor comes from a man aged 30 to 45 in good health. The CDR3 reads CASSQGGVEQFF. DNA of the CDR3: TGCGCCAGCAGCCAAGGGGGCGTTGAGCAGTTCTTC.